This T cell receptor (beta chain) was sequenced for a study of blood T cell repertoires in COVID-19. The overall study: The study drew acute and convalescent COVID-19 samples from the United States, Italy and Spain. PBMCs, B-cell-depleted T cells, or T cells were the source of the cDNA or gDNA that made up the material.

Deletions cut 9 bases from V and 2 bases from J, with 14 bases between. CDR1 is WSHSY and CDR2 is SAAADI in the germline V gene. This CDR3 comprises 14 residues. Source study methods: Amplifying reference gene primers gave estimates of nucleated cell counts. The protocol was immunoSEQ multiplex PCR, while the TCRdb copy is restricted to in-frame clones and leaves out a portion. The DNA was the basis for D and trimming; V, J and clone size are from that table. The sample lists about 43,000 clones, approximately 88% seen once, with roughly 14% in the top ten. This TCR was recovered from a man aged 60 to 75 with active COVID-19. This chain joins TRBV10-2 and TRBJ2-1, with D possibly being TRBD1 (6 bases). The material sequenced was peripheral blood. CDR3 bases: TGCGCCAGTCATTCACAGGGCCCCTACAATGAGCAGTTCTTC. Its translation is CASHSQGPYNEQFF.